This TCR beta chain was observed in a study of immune cell composition in non-small cell lung cancer. Study-level information: Histologic subtype was mainly adenocarcinoma or squamous cell carcinoma. Study-wide results and caveats: Squamous lung tumours showed higher top 10 clone scores and clonality than adenocarcinomas.

Assay used: immunoSEQ multiplex PCR; TCRdb lists only in-frame clones, some missing. Of about 1,900 clones in the sample, around 83% were seen once. Germline V gene sequence: CDR1 SGHRS, CDR2 YFSETQ. This CDR3 has 14 amino acids. Template was genomic DNA from frozen, unsorted single-cell suspensions. Details on this clone: Its antigen remains unidentified.

The sample taken for sequencing was lung tumor tissue. The J gene is TRBJ2-5, the V gene TRBV5-1; D remains ambiguous. The J call may be faulty, since TRBJ2-7 better matches the DNA end. This clonotype was obtained from a human donor with non-small cell lung cancer. DNA for the CDR3: TGCGCCAGCAAGGGCAGTCTCACCTCCTACGAGCAGTACTTC. Translating gives CASKGSLTSYEQYF.